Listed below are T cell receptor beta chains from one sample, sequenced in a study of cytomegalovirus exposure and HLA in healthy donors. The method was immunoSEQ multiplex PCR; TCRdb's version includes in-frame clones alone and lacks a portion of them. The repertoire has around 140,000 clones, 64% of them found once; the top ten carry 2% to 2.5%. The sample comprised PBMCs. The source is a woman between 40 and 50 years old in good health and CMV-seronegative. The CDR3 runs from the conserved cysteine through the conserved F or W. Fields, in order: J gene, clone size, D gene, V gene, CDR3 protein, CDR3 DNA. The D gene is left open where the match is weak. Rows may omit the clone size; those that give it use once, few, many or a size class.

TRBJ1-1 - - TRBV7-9 CASSEHEVRGNTEAFF TGTGCCAGCAGCGAGCACGAGGTAAGGGGCAACACTGAAGCTTTCTTT
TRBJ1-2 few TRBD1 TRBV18 CASSPRGQGDSGYTF TGTGCCAGCTCACCCCGGGGACAGGGGGATAGTGGCTACACCTTC
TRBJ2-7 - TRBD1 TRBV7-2 CASSMGQGRSYEQYF TGTGCCAGCAGCATGGGACAGGGAAGGTCCTACGAGCAGTACTTC
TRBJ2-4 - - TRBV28 CASRGESGIQYF TGTGCCAGCAGGGGTGAAAGCGGCATTCAGTACTTC
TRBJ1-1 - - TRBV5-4 CASGPTGTPNTQVFF TGTGCCAGCGGGCCAACCGGGACTCCGAACACCCAAGTTTTCTTT
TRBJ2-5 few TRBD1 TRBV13 CASSRGQVRRETQYF TGTGCCAGCAGCAGGGGACAGGTCAGACGAGAGACCCAGTACTTC
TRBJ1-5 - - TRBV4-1 CASSQDLDQPQHF TGCGCCAGCAGCCAAGATCTAGATCAGCCCCAGCATTTT
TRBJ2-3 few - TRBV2 CASSYRGAGTDTQYF TGTGCCAGCAGTTACCGGGGGGCCGGCACAGATACGCAGTATTTT
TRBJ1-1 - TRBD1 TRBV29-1 CSVDDRGLNTEAFF TGCAGCGTTGACGACAGGGGGCTGAACACTGAAGCTTTCTTT
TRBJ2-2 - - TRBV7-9 CASSLSGNHGELFF TGTGCCAGCAGCTTATCCGGGAATCACGGGGAGCTGTTTTTT
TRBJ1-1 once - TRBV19 CASTTGSGFGTEAFF TGTGCCAGTACCACTGGGTCAGGGTTCGGAACTGAAGCTTTCTTT
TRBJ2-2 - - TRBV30 CAWSVSGQGKLFF TGTGCCTGGAGTGTCTCTGGGCAGGGAAAGCTGTTTTTT
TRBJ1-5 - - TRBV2 CASRRTAHSNQPQHF TGTGCCAGCAGACGGACAGCTCATAGCAATCAGCCCCAGCATTTT
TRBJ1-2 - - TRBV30 CAWSVTDGYTF TGTGCCTGGAGTGTGACTGATGGCTACACCTTC
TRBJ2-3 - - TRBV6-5 CASSYRGRFDTQYF TGTGCCAGCAGTTACCGGGGGAGGTTCGATACGCAGTATTTT
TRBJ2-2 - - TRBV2 CASKISGELFF TGTGCCAGCAAAATATCCGGGGAGCTGTTTTTT
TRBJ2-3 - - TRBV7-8 CASSLLIDTQYF TGTGCCAGCAGCTTGCTAATAGATACGCAGTATTTT
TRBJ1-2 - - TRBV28 CASSLVSAGVNGYTF TGTGCCAGCAGTTTAGTGTCGGCAGGGGTTAATGGCTACACCTTC
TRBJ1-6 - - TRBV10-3 CAGQSSYNSPLHF TGTGCCGGACAGAGCTCCTATAATTCACCCCTCCACTTT
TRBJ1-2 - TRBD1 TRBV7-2 CASSTGTGIGYTF TGCGCCAGCAGCACCGGGACAGGAATTGGCTACACCTTC
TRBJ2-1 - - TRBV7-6 CASSLTPGLYNEQFF TGTGCCAGCAGCTTGACCCCGGGACTTTACAATGAGCAGTTCTTC
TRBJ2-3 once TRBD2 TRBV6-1 CASSERGLAGLTDTQYF TGTGCCAGCAGTGAGCGAGGGCTAGCGGGGCTCACAGATACGCAGTATTTT
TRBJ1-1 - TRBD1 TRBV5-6 CASSPGTGANTEAFF TGTGCCAGCAGCCCGGGGACAGGGGCGAACACTGAAGCTTTCTTT
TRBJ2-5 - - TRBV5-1 CASSPRQQETQYF TGCGCCAGCAGCCCCCGACAGCAAGAGACCCAGTACTTC
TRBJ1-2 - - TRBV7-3 CASSLTGGQVGYTF TGTGCCAGCAGCTTAACCGGGGGGCAAGTCGGCTACACCTTC
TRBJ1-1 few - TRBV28 CASVSAEAFF TGTGCCAGCGTTTCGGCTGAAGCTTTCTTT
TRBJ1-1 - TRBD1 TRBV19 CASRRWDSEAFF TGTGCCAGTCGGCGCTGGGACAGTGAAGCTTTCTTT
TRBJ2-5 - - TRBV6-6 CASSYRRASVGETQYF TGTGCCAGCAGTTACCGGCGGGCGTCGGTAGGGGAGACCCAGTACTTC
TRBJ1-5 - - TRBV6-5 CASSRTSYSNQPQHF TGTGCCAGCAGTAGGACTTCATATAGCAATCAGCCCCAGCATTTT
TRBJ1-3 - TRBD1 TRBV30 CAWSVPGSGTAFSGNTIYF TGTGCCTGGAGTGTACCCGGATCCGGGACAGCGTTCTCTGGAAACACCATATATTTT
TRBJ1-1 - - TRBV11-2 CASSSYTILGAEAFF TGTGCCAGCAGCTCCTACACGATCCTCGGGGCTGAAGCTTTCTTT
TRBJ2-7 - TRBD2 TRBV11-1 CASSSGTSGSYEQYF TGTGCCAGCAGCTCCGGGACTAGCGGCTCCTACGAGCAGTACTTC
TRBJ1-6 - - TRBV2 CASSGTVGNSPLHF TGTGCCAGCAGTGGGACAGTGGGAAATTCACCCCTCCACTTT
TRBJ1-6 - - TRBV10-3 CATRRGGDNSPLHF TGTGCCACCCGTCGGGGAGGGGATAATTCACCCCTCCACTTT
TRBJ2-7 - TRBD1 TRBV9 CASSATPGQGGHEQYF TGTGCCAGCAGTGCCACCCCGGGACAGGGAGGGCACGAGCAGTACTTC
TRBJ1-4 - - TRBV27 CASSLQGLEKLFF TGTGCCAGCAGTCTTCAGGGGCTTGAAAAACTGTTTTTT
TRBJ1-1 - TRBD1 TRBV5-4 CASSLWTGMVTEAFF TGTGCCAGCAGCTTGTGGACAGGGATGGTGACTGAAGCTTTCTTT
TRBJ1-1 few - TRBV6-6 CASLGGMNTEAFF TGTGCCAGCCTTGGGGGGATGAACACTGAAGCTTTCTTT
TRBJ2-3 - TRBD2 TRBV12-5 CASGLASGGTQYF TGTGCTAGTGGTTTGGCATCGGGGGGTACGCAGTATTTT
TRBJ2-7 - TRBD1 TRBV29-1 CSARDSHSYEQYF TGCAGCGCCCGGGACAGCCATTCCTACGAGCAGTACTTC
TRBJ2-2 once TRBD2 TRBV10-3 CAILRLAGVNTGELFF TGTGCCATCCTAAGACTAGCGGGGGTGAACACCGGGGAGCTGTTTTTT
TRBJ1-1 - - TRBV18 CASSPAANTEAFF TGTGCCAGCTCACCAGCGGCCAACACTGAAGCTTTCTTT
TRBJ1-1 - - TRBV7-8 CASINLGGDTEAFF TGTGCCAGCATCAACCTCGGGGGAGACACTGAAGCTTTCTTT
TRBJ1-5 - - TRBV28 CASSMQGSSNQPQHF TGTGCCAGCAGTATGCAGGGGAGTAGCAATCAGCCCCAGCATTTT
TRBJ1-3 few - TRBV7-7 CASSPVGAGNTIYF TGTGCCAGCAGCCCCGTAGGGGCTGGAAACACCATATATTTT
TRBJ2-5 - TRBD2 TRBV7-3 CASSLEAGGPETQYF TGTGCCAGCAGCCTTGAGGCGGGGGGGCCGGAGACCCAGTACTTC
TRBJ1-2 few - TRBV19 CASSMGGNYGYTF TGTGCCAGTAGCATGGGGGGTAACTATGGCTACACCTTC
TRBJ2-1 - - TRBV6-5 CASSYTIRGADNEQFF TGTGCCAGCAGTTACACGATCAGGGGGGCCGACAATGAGCAGTTCTTC